The table lists the clone carrying this T cell receptor (beta chain) with a few counts. This specimen comes from a study of blood T cells in healthy people across ages. PCR was performed a second time for about 7 to 11 cycles using a sample-barcoded 5' primer and a J-beta primer mix. MiXCR was run by TCRdb on the 5' RACE reads, yielding one entry per CDR3 protein. The table has around 820,000 distinct CDR3 sequences, around 25% seen once; the top ten hold under 4.5%. The length of the CDR3 is 15 residues. Germline CDR1 reads SEHNR; CDR2 reads FQNEAQ (reference sequence). The J segment lost 4 bases and the V segment lost 5 bases, leaving 11 bases of the junction unmatched. The same data also contributed to another study, on T cells of mothers and their children.

The gene calls are TRBV7-9 and TRBJ2-7; 7 nucleotides match TRBD2. The TCR originated in a boy between 10 and 17 years old in good health. Material: blood. The CDR3 DNA follows: TGTGCCAGCAGCCCCAGACTAGCCCTGTGGTACGAGCAGTACTTC. Protein sequence: CASSPRLALWYEQYF.